The 11 T cell receptor beta chains below all came from one sample that was sequenced in a study of T-cell memory formation after mild COVID-19. TCRdb redid the calling of the 5' RACE reads with MiXCR, one entry per CDR3 protein. The profile shows about 210,000 distinct CDR3 sequences, more than 9% of them singletons. The sample comprised PBMCs or a T cell subset sorted from them (not recorded which). The receptors shown here come from a man between 18 and 29 years old who had mild COVID-19 (a few samples of this study predate the infection). Cell type and time point are not known.

The chain is built from TRBV7-2 and TRBJ1-1; no clear D gene. Trimming shortened V by 2 bases and J by 1 base, and 11 bases separated the two germline ends. Germline CDR1 is SGHTA and CDR2 is FQGNSA. The CDR3 is made up of 15 amino acids. The chain's CDR3 is CASSLPLRTNTEAFF. Written as DNA, the CDR3 is TGTGCCAGCAGCTTACCTCTGAGGACGAACACTGAAGCTTTCTTT. Variable domain in full (rest from reference TRBV7-2 and TRBJ1-1): GAGVSQSPSNKVTEKGKDVELRCDPISGHTALYWYRQSLGQGLEFLIYFQGNSAPDKSGLPSDRFSAERTGGSVSTLTIQRTQQEDSAVYLCASSLPLRTNTEAFFGQGTRLTVV.

This chain joins TRBV20-1 and TRBJ1-1; 7 nucleotides line up with TRBD1. This CDR3 has 14 amino acids. The J segment lost 5 bases and the V segment lost 6 bases, leaving 12 bases of the junction unmatched. Germline values: CDR1 DFQATT, CDR2 SNEGSKA (reference sequence). CDR3 amino acids: CSAEGEGALTEAFF. The CDR3 DNA reads as TGCAGTGCCGAGGGGGAGGGGGCTTTGACTGAAGCTTTCTTT.

This clonotype was seen only a few times. The chain has TRBV29-1 and TRBJ2-2; D might be TRBD1 (5 bases). This CDR3 contains 13 residues. Germline V gene lookup returns CDR1 SQVTM and CDR2 ANQGSEA. The ends were cut back, 7 bases at V and 0 bases at J, with 9 bases in the middle. The CDR3 reads CSADRPNTGELFF. DNA for the CDR3: TGCAGCGCCGACAGACCGAACACCGGGGAGCTGTTTTTT.

This clonotype was observed a handful of times. The V gene is TRBV5-4, the J gene TRBJ2-5; the D gene is possibly TRBD2 (5 bases). CDR1 and CDR2 from the germline V gene are SGHNT and YYREEE (reference sequence). This CDR3 is 17 amino acids long. The V end lost 0 bases, the J end lost 3 bases, and 18 bases lay between the germline ends. The CDR3 DNA reads as TGTGCCAGCAGCTTGGGGGCCTCCCGCGCGGGTGAAGAGACCCAGTACTTC. Protein product: CASSLGASRAGEETQYF.

The rearrangement links TRBV3-1 to TRBJ2-7, with no clear D. This CDR3 is 16 amino acids long. The V and J ends lost 4 bases and 1 base respectively, with 17 bases between them. Germline V gene data show CDR1 as LGHDT and CDR2 as YNNKEL (reference sequence). This CDR3 reads CASSPAPGLGSYEQYV. The CDR3 DNA sequence: TGTGCCAGCAGCCCAGCCCCGGGCCTGGGGTCCTACGAGCAGTACGTC.

The chain uses TRBV2 and TRBJ2-1; either TRBD1 or TRBD2 may supply D (5 bases each). Deletions cut 6 bases from V and 8 bases from J, with 11 bases between. The V gene's germline CDR1 is SNHLY and CDR2 FYNNEI. The CDR3 is made up of 12 amino acids. The CDR3 nucleotides read TGTGCCAGCAGGGGGGATTTCGATGAGCAGTTCTTC. This gives the protein CASRGDFDEQFF.

The genes are TRBV11-1 and TRBJ1-3; no definite D call. The CDR3 is made up of 14 amino acids. The V end was cut by 5 bases, the J end by 0 bases, with 8 bases between. The germline V gene has CDR1 SGHAT and CDR2 FQDESV (reference sequence). CDR3 DNA: TGTGCCAGCAGCCATACTGCCTCTGGAAACACCATATATTTT. Its translation: CASSHTASGNTIYF.

In its sample, this clonotype was seen many times. The chain joins TRBV12-3 or TRBV12-4 to TRBJ1-2; TRBD1 might be the D (6 bases). Trimming removed 6 bases from V and 9 bases from J, with 11 bases in between. This CDR3 is 11 amino acids long. The CDR3 nucleotides are TGTGCCAGCAGCCAGGGGTTTAGCTACACCTTC. It yields the protein CASSQGFSYTF.

A few counts support this clonotype. The chain uses TRBV4-3 and TRBJ1-5, with unresolved D. V was pared by 1 base and J by 5 bases, with 6 bases between. This CDR3 has 13 residues. The germline V gene has CDR1 LGHNA and CDR2 YSLEER. The CDR3 spells CASSQGNYQPQHF. CDR3 coding DNA: TGCGCCAGCAGCCAAGGGAATTATCAGCCCCAGCATTTT.

The chain links TRBV7-6 to TRBJ2-7; 13 nucleotides match TRBD2. This CDR3 is built from 16 residues. With 1 base clipped from V and 4 bases from J, the junction kept 4 bases outside the gene matches. Germline V lookup: CDR1 SGHVS, CDR2 FNYEAQ. CDR3 residues: CASSLGLAGGQYEQYF. The DNA for the CDR3 is TGTGCCAGCAGCTTAGGACTAGCGGGGGGCCAGTACGAGCAGTACTTC.

This clonotype occurred a few times. The chain is built from TRBV5-5 and TRBJ2-7; 7 bases map to TRBD1. The trim removed 1 base at V and 1 base at J, leaving 5 bases unmatched. The CDR3 runs to 15 residues. CDR1 SGHKS and CDR2 YYEKEE come from the germline V gene (reference sequence). CDR3 bases: TGTGCCAGCAGCTTGAGGCCAGGGGGTTCCTACGAGCAGTACTTC. It codes for CASSLRPGGSYEQYF.